Following are 9 T cell receptor beta chains from one sample sequenced in a study of OX40 agonist ivuxolimab in advanced cancers. Method: immunoSEQ multiplex PCR; TCRdb's copy keeps in-frame clones and lacks some. Among about 15,000 clones, approximately 78% were seen once, and the ten largest hold about 26%. The source was CD4+ or CD8+ T cells sorted from blood, collected in a trial of the OX40 agonist ivuxolimab. Receptor source: an adult with an advanced solid tumor such as melanoma, head and neck, liver or kidney cancer.

The chain is built from TRBV5-1 and TRBJ1-5; 8 bases match TRBD1. The length of the CDR3 is 14 residues. The junction had 2 bases not matched to a gene; V was cut back by 0 bases and J by 6 bases. Germline loops: CDR1 SGHRS, CDR2 YFSETQ. CDR3 region: CASSLGTGFQPQHF. The CDR3 DNA follows: TGCGCCAGCAGCTTGGGGACAGGGTTTCAGCCCCAGCATTTT.

The chain combines TRBV4-1 with TRBJ2-7; D is undetermined. The V gene's germline CDR1 is MGHRA and CDR2 YSYEKL. V was shortened by 0 bases and J by 5 bases, with 8 bases between the two germline ends. This CDR3 has 13 residues. As DNA, the CDR3 is TGCGCCAGCAGCCAAGAGGCATATCACGAGCAGTACTTC. As protein: CASSQEAYHEQYF.

The rearrangement links TRBV19 to TRBJ1-2; 11 bases line up with TRBD1. This CDR3 has 15 residues. The trim removed 4 bases at V and 6 bases at J, leaving 7 bases unmatched. Germline V gene sequence: CDR1 LNHDA, CDR2 SQIVND (reference sequence). The CDR3: CASSTDRGRYDGYTF. In nucleotides, the CDR3 is TGTGCCAGTAGTACGGACAGGGGGCGGTATGATGGCTACACCTTC.

In this sample, this clone is large. This sequence joins TRBV7-9 and TRBJ1-2, with a tentative D call TRBD1 (5 bases). V lost 5 bases and J 1 base, leaving 8 bases between the germline ends. CDR3 length: 13 residues. Per germline, CDR1 SEHNR and CDR2 FQNEAQ (reference sequence). CDR3 in DNA: TGTGCCAGCAGCCAGGGAGTTAACTATGGCTACACCTTC. Protein: CASSQGVNYGYTF.

The count of this clone is one. This chain joins TRBV5-6 and TRBJ2-2; 8 bases align to TRBD2. Germline V CDR1 and CDR2: SGHDT, YYEEEE. The CDR3 length is 16 residues. V trimming: 3 bases; J trimming: 4 bases; junction bases outside the gene matches: 8. This CDR3 reads CASSYLRLASTGELFF. CDR3 nucleotides: TGTGCCAGCAGCTATCTAAGACTAGCGAGCACCGGGGAGCTGTTTTTT.

This clone was observed a few times. Distinct nucleotide sequences in the sample also encode this CDR3. The chain joins TRBV27 to TRBJ2-3; D is ambiguous. The CDR3 extends over 11 amino acids. Germline V CDR1 and CDR2: MNHEY, SMNVEV (reference sequence). Trimming removed 6 bases from V and 0 bases from J, with 1 base in between. CDR3 sequence (DNA): TGTGCCAGCAGAAGCACAGATACGCAGTATTTT. Amino acid sequence: CASRSTDTQYF.

The genes are TRBV7-9 and TRBJ2-1, with 9 bases identical to TRBD2. V lost 3 bases, J lost 6 bases, and 6 bases stayed unmatched. CDR1 and CDR2 from the germline V gene are SEHNR and FQNEAQ (reference sequence). The CDR3 is 15 residues long. This CDR3 is CASSFSGSDANEQFF. The DNA for the CDR3 is TGTGCCAGCAGCTTTAGCGGGAGCGATGCCAATGAGCAGTTCTTC.

The chain is built from TRBV19 and TRBJ2-7; D is uncertain. V dropped 5 bases and J dropped 2 bases, with 16 bases sitting between them. The germline V gene encodes CDR1 LNHDA and CDR2 SQIVND (reference sequence). This CDR3 has 15 amino acids. Here the CDR3 reads CASSPAATQTYEQYF. As DNA, the CDR3 is TGTGCCAGTAGTCCCGCGGCGACACAGACCTACGAGCAGTACTTC. Using reference TRBV19 and TRBJ2-7 for the parts outside the CDR3, the full variable domain is DGGITQSPKYLFRKEGQNVTLSCEQNLNHDAMYWYRQDPGQGLRLIYYSQIVNDFQKGDIAEGYSVSREKKESFPLTVTSAQKNPTAFYLCASSPAATQTYEQYFGPGTRLTVT.

This sequence joins TRBV19 and TRBJ2-5; 12 bases fit TRBD2. V shed 7 bases and J 5 bases; nucleotides not matched to a gene: 11. The CDR3 totals 16 residues. CDR1 and CDR2 (germline): LNHDA, SQIVND (reference sequence). CDR3 in DNA: TGTGCCAGTAAAGGAAGGGGACTAGCGGGCGTGGAGACCCAGTACTTC. As protein: CASKGRGLAGVETQYF. Full variable domain (remainder filled in from reference TRBV19 and TRBJ2-5): DGGITQSPKYLFRKEGQNVTLSCEQNLNHDAMYWYRQDPGQGLRLIYYSQIVNDFQKGDIAEGYSVSREKKESFPLTVTSAQKNPTAFYLCASKGRGLAGVETQYFGPGTRLLVL.